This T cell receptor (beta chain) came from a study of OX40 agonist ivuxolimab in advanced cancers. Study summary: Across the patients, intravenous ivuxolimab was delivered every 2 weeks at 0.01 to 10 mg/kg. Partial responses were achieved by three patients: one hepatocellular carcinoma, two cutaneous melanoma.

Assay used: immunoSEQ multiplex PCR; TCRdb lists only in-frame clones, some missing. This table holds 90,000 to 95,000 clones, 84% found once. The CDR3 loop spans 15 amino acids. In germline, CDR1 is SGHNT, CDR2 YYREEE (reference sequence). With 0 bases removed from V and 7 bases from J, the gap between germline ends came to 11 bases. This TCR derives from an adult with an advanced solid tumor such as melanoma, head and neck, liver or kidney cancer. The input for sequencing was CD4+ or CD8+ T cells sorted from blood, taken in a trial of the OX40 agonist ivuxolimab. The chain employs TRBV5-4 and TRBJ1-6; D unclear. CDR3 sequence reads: CASSLVPGTNSPLHF. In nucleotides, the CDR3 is TGTGCCAGCAGCTTGGTGCCGGGCACGAATTCACCCCTCCACTTT.